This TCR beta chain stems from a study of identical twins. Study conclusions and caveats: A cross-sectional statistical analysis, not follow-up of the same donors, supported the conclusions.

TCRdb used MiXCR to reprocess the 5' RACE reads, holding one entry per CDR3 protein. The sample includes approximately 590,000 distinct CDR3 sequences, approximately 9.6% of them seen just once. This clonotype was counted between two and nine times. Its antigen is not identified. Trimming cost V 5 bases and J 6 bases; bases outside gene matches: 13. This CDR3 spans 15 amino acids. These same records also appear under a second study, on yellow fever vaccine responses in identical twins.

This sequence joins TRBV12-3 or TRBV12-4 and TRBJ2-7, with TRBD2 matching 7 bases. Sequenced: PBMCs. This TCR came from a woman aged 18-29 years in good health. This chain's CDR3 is CASSDVGGEGLEQYF. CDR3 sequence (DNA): TGTGCCAGCAGTGACGTGGGGGGGGAGGGGCTCGAGCAGTACTTC.